A selection of T cell receptor beta chains follows, all from one sample in a study of T cell responses to AZD1222 COVID-19 vaccine. Data came from immunoSEQ multiplex PCR; TCRdb stores just in-frame clones and leaves some out. The sample lists 90,000 to 95,000 clones; roughly nine tenths were seen once. The sequenced sample was peripheral blood, obtained on day 0 of AZD1222 vaccination. The receptors originated from an adult in good health. Each CDR3 is given with its conserved first and last residue. Each record gives: J gene, clone size, D gene, V gene, CDR3 protein, CDR3 DNA. D genes are given only for firm matches. Clone size, where shown, is once, few, many, or a class for clones that have expanded.

TRBJ2-1 | few | TRBD2 | TRBV4-1 | CASSRSGSSYNEQFF | TGCGCCAGCAGCCGGAGCGGGAGCTCCTACAATGAGCAGTTCTTC
TRBJ2-7 | . | . | TRBV2 | CASSEPGNAYEQYF | TGTGCCAGCAGTGAGCCAGGCAACGCCTACGAGCAGTACTTC
TRBJ1-5 | . | . | TRBV19 | CASKRGRQEDQPQHF | TGTGCCAGTAAACGTGGACGGCAAGAGGATCAGCCCCAGCATTTT
TRBJ2-1 | once | TRBD1 | TRBV24-1 | CATSDPGTGDNEQFF | TGTGCCACCAGTGACCCCGGGACAGGGGACAATGAGCAGTTCTTC
TRBJ2-1 | . | TRBD1 | TRBV18 | CASSPLDRGGSYNEQFF | TGTGCCAGCTCACCTCTAGACAGGGGAGGCTCCTACAATGAGCAGTTCTTC
TRBJ1-6 | few | . | TRBV3-1/TRBV3-2 | CASSLLQSAALHF | TGTGCCAGCAGTCTTCTTCAGAGCGCGGCCCTCCACTTT
TRBJ1-2 | . | . | TRBV7-6 | CASSLVFGVDYGYTF | TGTGCCAGCAGCTTAGTATTTGGGGTTGACTATGGCTACACCTTC
TRBJ1-3 | . | TRBD1 | TRBV5-1 | CASRTGDPGNTIYF | TGCGCCAGCAGGACAGGGGACCCTGGAAACACCATATATTTT
TRBJ2-7 | . | . | TRBV6-5 | CASSQTGVYEQYF | TGTGCCAGCAGTCAGACGGGTGTCTACGAGCAGTACTTC
TRBJ1-6 | . | . | TRBV7-2 | CASSLDYNSPLHF | TGTGCCAGCAGCTTGGACTATAATTCACCCCTCCACTTT
TRBJ2-3 | . | TRBD2 | TRBV9 | CASSVALAGTDTQYF | TGTGCCAGCAGCGTAGCCCTAGCGGGCACAGATACGCAGTATTTT
TRBJ1-3 | . | . | TRBV9 | CASSEGGSSGNTIYF | TGTGCCAGCAGCGAGGGCGGGAGCTCTGGAAACACCATATATTTT
TRBJ2-1 | . | . | TRBV7-2 | CASSQAPRGSSYNEQFF | TGTGCCAGCAGTCAAGCCCCCCGGGGGAGCTCCTACAATGAGCAGTTCTTC
TRBJ2-4 | . | . | TRBV19 | CASSIGAWAGAIKNIQYF | TGTGCCAGTAGTATCGGGGCCTGGGCAGGAGCAATTAAAAACATTCAGTACTTC
TRBJ2-7 | . | TRBD2 | TRBV20-1 | CSASLAGESYEQYF | TGCAGTGCTAGTTTAGCGGGAGAAAGCTACGAGCAGTACTTC
TRBJ1-1 | . | . | TRBV19 | CASSPRYTEAFF | TGTGCCAGTAGTCCAAGGTACACTGAAGCTTTCTTT
TRBJ1-2 | . | TRBD1 | TRBV5-1 | CASSLEGQGAGYTF | TGCGCCAGCAGCTTGGAAGGGCAGGGGGCCGGCTACACCTTC
TRBJ1-6 | few | . | TRBV5-1 | CASSLGQYNSPLHF | TGCGCCAGCAGCTTGGGGCAGTATAATTCACCCCTCCACTTT
TRBJ2-1 | . | . | TRBV18 | CASSPPGRSSYNEQFF | TGTGCCAGCTCACCACCGGGACGGTCCTCCTACAATGAGCAGTTCTTC
TRBJ2-1 | . | TRBD2 | TRBV3-1/TRBV3-2 | CASSRPGGGSVEQFF | TGTGCCAGCAGCCGCCCCGGGGGGGGTTCGGTTGAGCAGTTCTTC
TRBJ1-2 | once | TRBD1 | TRBV18 | CASSPTTGQGYGYTF | TGTGCCAGCTCACCAACGACGGGACAGGGCTATGGCTACACCTTC
TRBJ2-1 | . | . | TRBV30 | CAWPEKGADSSGPSSYNEQFF | TGTGCCTGGCCCGAGAAGGGGGCCGATTCGAGCGGGCCAAGCTCCTACAATGAGCAGTTCTTC
TRBJ1-4 | . | . | TRBV11-2 | CASSSEGSEKLFF | TGTGCCAGCAGCTCGGAGGGATCTGAAAAACTGTTTTTT
TRBJ2-2 | few | . | TRBV12-5 | CASGLVGRAGELFF | TGTGCTAGTGGTTTGGTAGGGAGAGCCGGGGAGCTGTTTTTT
TRBJ2-2 | . | . | TRBV2 | CASSLRAQGELFF | TGTGCCAGCAGTCTCAGGGCCCAGGGGGAGCTGTTTTTT
TRBJ1-2 | . | . | TRBV11-1 | CASSLQRGYYGYTF | TGTGCCAGCAGCTTACAACGGGGGTACTATGGCTACACCTTC
TRBJ2-7 | . | . | TRBV6-5 | CASSYRAGAYYEQYF | TGTGCCAGCAGTTACAGGGCAGGGGCATACTACGAGCAGTACTTC
TRBJ2-4 | few | . | TRBV6-1 | CASSEIARLAKNIQYF | TGTGCCAGCAGTGAAATAGCACGGCTAGCCAAAAACATTCAGTACTTC
TRBJ1-2 | . | . | TRBV6-5 | CASVRQLNGYTF | TGTGCCAGCGTCCGGCAATTAAATGGCTACACCTTC
TRBJ1-2 | . | . | TRBV14 | CASSLSGLLEFSYGYTF | TGTGCCAGCAGCCTATCGGGCCTTTTGGAGTTTTCCTATGGCTACACCTTC